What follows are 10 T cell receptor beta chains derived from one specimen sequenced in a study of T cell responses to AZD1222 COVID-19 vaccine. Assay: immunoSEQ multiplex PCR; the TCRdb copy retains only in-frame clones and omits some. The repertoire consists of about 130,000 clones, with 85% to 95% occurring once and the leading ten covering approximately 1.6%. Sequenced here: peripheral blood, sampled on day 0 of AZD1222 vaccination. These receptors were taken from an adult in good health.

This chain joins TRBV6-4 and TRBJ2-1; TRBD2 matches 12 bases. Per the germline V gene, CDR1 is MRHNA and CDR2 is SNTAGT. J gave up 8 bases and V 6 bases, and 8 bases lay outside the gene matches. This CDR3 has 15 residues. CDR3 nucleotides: TGTGCCAGCAGCGCCCTAGCGGGAGGGCCCGATGAGCAGTTCTTC. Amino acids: CASSALAGGPDEQFF.

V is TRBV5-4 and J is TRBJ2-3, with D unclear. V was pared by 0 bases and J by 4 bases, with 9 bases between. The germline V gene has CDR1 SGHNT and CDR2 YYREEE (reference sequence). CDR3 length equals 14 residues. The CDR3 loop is CASSLVPGADTQYF. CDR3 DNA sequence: TGTGCCAGCAGCTTGGTACCGGGCGCAGATACGCAGTATTTT.

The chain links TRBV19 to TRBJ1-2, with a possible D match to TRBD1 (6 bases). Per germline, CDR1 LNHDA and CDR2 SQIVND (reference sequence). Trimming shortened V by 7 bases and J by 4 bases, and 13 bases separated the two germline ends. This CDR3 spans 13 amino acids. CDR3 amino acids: CASNTQGIYGYTF. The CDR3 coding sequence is TGTGCCAGTAATACACAGGGTATCTATGGCTACACCTTC. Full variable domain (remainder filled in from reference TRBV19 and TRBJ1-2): DGGITQSPKYLFRKEGQNVTLSCEQNLNHDAMYWYRQDPGQGLRLIYYSQIVNDFQKGDIAEGYSVSREKKESFPLTVTSAQKNPTAFYLCASNTQGIYGYTFGSGTRLTVV.

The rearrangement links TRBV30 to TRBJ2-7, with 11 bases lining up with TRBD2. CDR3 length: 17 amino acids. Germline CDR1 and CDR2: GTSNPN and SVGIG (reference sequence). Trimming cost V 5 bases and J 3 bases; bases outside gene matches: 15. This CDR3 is CAWWTNTSGGLVYEQYF. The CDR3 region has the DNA TGTGCCTGGTGGACTAACACTAGCGGGGGACTTGTCTACGAGCAGTACTTC.

CDR3 sequence: CASMRGQGAFF. The DNA of the CDR3 is TGTGCCAGCATGAGAGGGCAGGGGGCTTTCTTT. The V call is TRBV2, the J call TRBJ1-1; D is perhaps TRBD1 (6 bases). This CDR3 is built from 11 residues. Germline CDR1 SNHLY, CDR2 FYNNEI. The V end lost 7 bases, the J end lost 11 bases, and 14 bases lay between the germline ends. The full variable domain, completed using reference TRBV2 and TRBJ1-1, is EPEVTQTPSHQVTQMGQEVILRCVPISNHLYFYWYRQILGQKVEFLVSFYNNEISEKSEIFDDQFSVERPDGSNFTLKIRSTKLEDSAMYFCASMRGQGAFFGQGTRLTVV.

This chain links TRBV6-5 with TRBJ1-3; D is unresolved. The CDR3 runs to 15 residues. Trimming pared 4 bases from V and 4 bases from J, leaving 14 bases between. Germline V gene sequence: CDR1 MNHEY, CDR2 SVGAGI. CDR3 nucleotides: TGTGCCAGCAGTTCCCTAGGAAAGGCCGGAAACACCATATATTTT. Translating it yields CASSSLGKAGNTIYF.

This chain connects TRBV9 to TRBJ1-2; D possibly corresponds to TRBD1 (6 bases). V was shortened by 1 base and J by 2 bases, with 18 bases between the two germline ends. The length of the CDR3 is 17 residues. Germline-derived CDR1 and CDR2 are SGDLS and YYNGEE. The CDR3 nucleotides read TGTGCCAGCAGCGTACCCCTCGGGGGGCAATTGAACTATGGCTACACCTTC. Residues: CASSVPLGGQLNYGYTF.

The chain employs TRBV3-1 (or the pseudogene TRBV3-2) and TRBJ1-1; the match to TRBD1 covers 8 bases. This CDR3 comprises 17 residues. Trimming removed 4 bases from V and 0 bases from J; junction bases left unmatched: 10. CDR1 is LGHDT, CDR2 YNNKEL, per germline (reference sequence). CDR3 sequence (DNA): TGTGCCAGCAGCCTTCGGACAGGGCGCGCTTTGAACACTGAAGCTTTCTTT. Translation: CASSLRTGRALNTEAFF.

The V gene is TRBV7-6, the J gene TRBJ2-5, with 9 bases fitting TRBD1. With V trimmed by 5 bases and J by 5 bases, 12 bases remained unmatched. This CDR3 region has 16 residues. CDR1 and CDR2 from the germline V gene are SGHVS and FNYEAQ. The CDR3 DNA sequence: TGTGCCAGCAGCACATTGGGACAGGGCGTTGCGGAGACCCAGTACTTC. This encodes CASSTLGQGVAETQYF.

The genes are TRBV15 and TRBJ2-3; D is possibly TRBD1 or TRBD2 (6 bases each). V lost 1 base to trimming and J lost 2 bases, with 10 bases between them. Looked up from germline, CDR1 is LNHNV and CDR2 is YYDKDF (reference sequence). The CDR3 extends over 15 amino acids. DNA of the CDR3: TGTGCCACCAGCAGAGGGGGGGCCGTCACAGATACGCAGTATTTT. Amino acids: CATSRGGAVTDTQYF.